This T cell receptor beta chain originates from a study of T cell repertoires in cytomegalovirus infection. On the study more broadly: Matching HLA type and CMV infection were both indicated by public TCR beta signatures.

This clonotype has just a few counts. TCRdb recomputed calls from the reads with MiXCR, one row per CDR3 protein. Among 450,000 to 650,000 distinct CDR3 sequences listed, 26% were seen once. The clonotype originates from a human donor in good health (CMV status not recorded). Some clones in this sample may be carry-over from other donors' samples. Sample: PBMCs.

CDR3 loop: CASSPTGLNQPQHF. As DNA, the CDR3 is TGTGCCAGTAGCCCCACAGGTCTTAATCAGCCCCAGCATTTT. This chain uses TRBV19 with TRBJ1-5, with TRBD1 as a possible D gene (5 bases). This CDR3 comprises 14 residues. V lost 6 bases, J lost 4 bases, and 13 bases lay in between. Germline V gives CDR1 LNHDA, CDR2 SQIVND (reference sequence).